These 11 T cell receptor beta chains originate from one sample sequenced in a study of molecular identifiers for immune sequencing clone quantification. MiXCR was run by TCRdb on the PCR reads, yielding one entry per CDR3 protein. The sample includes some 96,000 distinct CDR3 sequences, roughly a quarter of them seen just once. Sequencing used naive CD8+ T cells from blood, with Jurkat cell RNA spiked in. Subset: FACS-sorted CD8+CD4-CCR7+CD45RA+ naive T cells. The receptors derive from a human donor in good health. Some libraries in this study had Jurkat cell RNA spiked in.

This clonotype was detected ten times or more. This chain links TRBV7-8 with TRBJ2-5, with 7 bases matching TRBD2. The J segment lost 4 bases and the V segment lost 5 bases, leaving 7 bases of the junction unmatched. The CDR3 spans 14 residues. Germline-derived CDR1 and CDR2 are SGHVS and FQNEAQ. The CDR3 DNA is TGTGCCAGCAGCCCATTGGGAGGGCGAGAGACCCAGTACTTC. Protein: CASSPLGGRETQYF.

Concerning this clonotype: Just one base apart from a much larger clone, this may be a read error. The genes are TRBV18 and TRBJ1-4; D is possibly TRBD1 (6 bases). The V gene lost 1 base and the J gene lost 14 bases, with 11 bases spanning the gap. Germline CDR1 reads KGHSH; CDR2 reads LQKENI. The CDR3 is made up of 12 amino acids. The CDR3 loop is CASSPRGGLLFF. CDR3 in DNA: TGTGCCAGCTCACCACGAGGGGGGCTTCTGTTTTTT.

Only one count was recorded for this clonotype. The genes are TRBV19 and TRBJ2-2; D unresolved. The germline V gene encodes CDR1 LNHDA and CDR2 SQIVND (reference sequence). The CDR3 covers 14 residues. V lost 6 bases to trimming and J lost 6 bases, with 14 bases between them. In DNA, the CDR3 is TGTGCCAGTAGACCTTCGTGGGGTCCCGGGGAGCTGTTTTTT. Residues: CASRPSWGPGELFF.

This clonotype was recorded a few times. CDR3 in DNA: TGTGCCAGCAGTGCGACAGGGGTAGATACGCAGTATTTT. It yields the protein CASSATGVDTQYF. The rearrangement uses TRBV6-1 and TRBJ2-3; 8 bases align to TRBD1. Trimming took 4 bases from V and 5 from J; bases not matched to a gene: 2. CDR3 length equals 13 residues. CDR1 and CDR2 (germline): MNHNS, SASEGT.

Concerning this clonotype: A junction end diverges from the germline sequence, so it may reflect a read error. This chain connects TRBV7-3 to TRBJ2-3, with TRBD2 matching 8 bases. CDR1 is SGHTA and CDR2 is FQGTGA in the germline V gene. The CDR3 runs 16 residues. CDR3 sequence: CASSLTPGGAKDTQYF. The CDR3 DNA sequence: TGTGCCAGCAGCTTAACCCCGGGGGGGGCTAAAGATACGCAGTATTTC.

Turning to this clonotype: A much more abundant neighbour one base away suggests this may be a read error. The rearrangement uses TRBV19 and TRBJ1-6; D remains unclear. The CDR3 runs 14 residues. The germline gives CDR1 LNHDA, CDR2 SQIVND (reference sequence). The DNA of the CDR3 is TGTGCCAGTAGCCCGAGCTCCTATAATTCACCCTTCCACTTT. It yields the protein CASSPSSYNSPFHF.

Regarding this clonotype: A clone one base away is much larger, so this may be a read error. This chain joins TRBV7-8 and TRBJ1-5, with D perhaps matching TRBD1 (5 bases). Trimming took off 11 bases at V and 7 bases at J, with 15 bases between the two ends. Germline V gives CDR1 SGHVS, CDR2 FQNEAQ. The CDR3 totals 12 residues. CDR3 sequence: CAAGRAEQPQHF. For the CDR3, the DNA is TGTGCCGCCGGCAGGGCGGAGCAGCCCCAGCATTTT.

About this clonotype: A clone one base away is much larger, so this may be a read error. This chain joins TRBV28 and TRBJ1-2, with 12 positions matching TRBD1. Germline values: CDR1 MDHEN, CDR2 SYDVKM. The length of the CDR3 is 16 residues. CDR3 in amino acids: CASSPGTGGSGLGCTF. The CDR3 DNA sequence: TGTGCCAGCAGTCCCGGGACAGGGGGCTCCGGCTTAGGCTGCACCTTC.

This clonotype came up many times. This sequence joins TRBV27 and TRBJ2-1; 10 bases are a match to TRBD2. This CDR3 comprises 17 residues. The V gene end was trimmed by 5 bases and the J gene end by 2 bases; junction bases not matched to a gene: 9. Per germline, CDR1 MNHEY and CDR2 SMNVEV (reference sequence). The CDR3 loop is CASSPRLAGEPYNEQFF. For the CDR3, the DNA is TGTGCCAGCAGTCCCCGGCTAGCGGGAGAACCCTACAATGAGCAGTTCTTC.

V gene TRBV28 combines with J gene TRBJ1-3; D uncertain. Germline CDR1 and CDR2: MDHEN and SYDVKM. CDR3 length equals 13 residues. V dropped 5 bases and J dropped 4 bases, with 9 bases sitting between them. CDR3 residues: CASSRRGGNTIYF. In DNA, the CDR3 is TGTGCCAGCAGTCGGAGAGGGGGAAACACCATATATTTT. Filled out from reference TRBV28 and TRBJ1-3, the complete variable domain reads DVKVTQSSRYLVKRTGEKVFLECVQDMDHENMFWYRQDPGLGLRLIYFSYDVKMKEKGDIPEGYSVSREKKERFSLILESASTNQTSMYLCASSRRGGNTIYFGEGSWLTVV.

This rearrangement joins TRBV5-4 to TRBJ2-7; 10 bases align to TRBD2. The trim removed 3 bases at V and 2 bases at J, leaving 8 bases unmatched. CDR1 SGHNT and CDR2 YYREEE come from the germline V gene (reference sequence). This CDR3 region has 16 residues. CDR3 in DNA: TGTGCCAGCAGCTATGAGCTAGCGGGGGTCACCTACGAGCAGTACTTC. Protein sequence: CASSYELAGVTYEQYF.